This passage covers 12 T cell receptor beta chains from one sample sequenced in a study of shared clonotypes between healthy human individuals (dated by TCRdb to 2019 to 2021). CD8 naive samples were obtained by positive selection for CCR7 among CD45RO-negative cells, yielding a CD45RA+CCR7+ population from which TemRA cells were excluded. The library relied on the immunoSEQ multiplex PCR assay. Entries here come from immuneACCESS through TCRdb and include only in-frame sequences with V and J called. Some clones fail to appear in such tables; in the studies checked, an unresolved V gene covers under half of the shortfall, and the cause of the remainder is unknown. The sample table contains about 610,000 clones; only one count was recorded for 90% to 97% of them. The ten largest account for 0.11% of the sample. Specimen: naive CD8+ T cells sorted from blood. The cell subset or site label, read with the paper, signifies: CD45RA+CCR7+. These receptors were taken from a woman aged 25 to 39 in good health.

The chain carries TRBV2 and TRBJ1-1, with a weak D call TRBD1 (5 bases). There are 13 residues in the CDR3. Trimming pared 5 bases from V and 1 base from J, leaving 8 bases between. CDR1 and CDR2 from the germline V gene are SNHLY and FYNNEI. The CDR3 spells CASSQGGNTEAFF. The CDR3 DNA follows: TGTGCCAGCAGTCAGGGTGGGAACACTGAAGCTTTCTTT.

This clone was observed once. The chain carries TRBV14 and TRBJ2-7; possibly TRBD1 for D (6 bases). Germline V gives CDR1 SGHDN, CDR2 FVKESK. Trimming stripped 4 bases from V and 4 bases from J, with 11 bases between. This CDR3 has 13 amino acids. CDR3 in amino acids: CASSPAQGYEQYF. The CDR3 coding sequence is TGTGCCAGCAGCCCAGCCCAGGGGTACGAGCAGTACTTC. The entire variable domain, with the rest obtained from reference TRBV14 and TRBJ2-7, is as follows: EAGVTQFPSHSVIEKGQTVTLRCDPISGHDNLYWYRRVMGKEIKFLLHFVKESKQDESGMPNNRFLAERTGGTYSTLKVQPAELEDSGVYFCASSPAQGYEQYFGPGTRLTVT.

The chain has TRBV13 and TRBJ2-5; maybe TRBD2 (6 bases). The V end was cut by 3 bases, the J end by 0 bases, with 8 bases between. The CDR3 covers 14 residues. The germline V gene encodes CDR1 PRHDT and CDR2 FYEKMQ (reference sequence). The CDR3 coding sequence is TGTGCCAGCAGCTTCCCGGGGGACCAAGAGACCCAGTACTTC. This codes for CASSFPGDQETQYF.

V gene TRBV4-1 combines with J gene TRBJ2-7, with 10 bases fitting TRBD2. V lost 0 bases and J lost 4; bases outside the gene matches: 6. The CDR3 has 16 residues. Germline lookup yields CDR1 MGHRA and CDR2 YSYEKL. CDR3 sequence: CASSQDRAGGLYEQYF. The DNA for the CDR3 is TGCGCCAGCAGCCAAGACCGAGCGGGAGGGCTTTACGAGCAGTACTTC.

This clone was detected once. This rearrangement joins TRBV29-1 to TRBJ2-1, with no clear D. The V and J ends lost 1 base and 3 bases respectively, with 16 bases between them. This CDR3 spans 16 amino acids. Looked up from germline, CDR1 is SQVTM and CDR2 is ANQGSEA. The CDR3 sequence: CSVEGPRPGLYNEQFF. The CDR3 DNA reads as TGCAGCGTTGAAGGTCCCCGCCCTGGGCTCTACAATGAGCAGTTCTTC.

This sequence joins TRBV25-1 and TRBJ2-5; 8 bases fit TRBD1. The J call is uncertain, as TRBJ2-7 better fits the DNA end. Germline V gene lookup returns CDR1 MGHDK and CDR2 SYGVNS. This CDR3 region has 13 residues. The CDR3 DNA sequence: TGTGCCAGCGGCCACAGGGGGAACTACGAGCAGTACTTC. Encoded protein: CASGHRGNYEQYF.

This sequence joins TRBV2 and TRBJ2-5; 15 nucleotides match TRBD2. The J call is in doubt because the DNA end fits TRBJ2-7 better. CDR1 is SNHLY and CDR2 is FYNNEI in the germline V gene. The CDR3 runs to 16 residues. CDR3 amino acids: CASLQRTSGRVYEQYF. The DNA for the CDR3 is TGTGCCAGCCTTCAGAGGACTAGCGGGAGGGTATACGAGCAGTACTTC.

The CDR3 protein is CASKFRGYVNGFGYTF. DNA of the CDR3: TGTGCCAGCAAGTTTAGGGGCTACGTCAATGGCTTCGGCTACACCTTC. This chain uses TRBV27 with TRBJ1-2; tentatively, D is TRBD1 (5 bases). V was cut by 7 bases and J by 8 bases, with 26 bases left in between. This CDR3 comprises 16 residues. Per the germline V gene, CDR1 is MNHEY and CDR2 is SMNVEV (reference sequence).

V usage is TRBV6-6 and J usage is TRBJ2-7; 8 bases are a match to TRBD1. The CDR3 length is 12 residues. In germline, CDR1 is MNHNY, CDR2 SVGAGI (reference sequence). The J segment lost 5 bases and the V segment lost 7 bases, leaving 4 bases of the junction unmatched. CDR3 protein: CASIDRGNEQYF. For the CDR3, the DNA is TGTGCCAGCATCGACAGGGGAAACGAGCAGTACTTC.

This chain uses TRBV28 with TRBJ2-1; weak D call: TRBD2 (6 bases). This CDR3 has 13 amino acids. Germline CDR1 is MDHEN and CDR2 is SYDVKM. V lost 2 bases and J lost 9, with 11 bases in between. CDR3 coding DNA: TGTGCCAGCAGTTTAGCAGGAGGGTCTGAGCAGTTCTTC. It yields the protein CASSLAGGSEQFF. Drawing the rest from reference TRBV28 and TRBJ2-1, the complete variable domain is DVKVTQSSRYLVKRTGEKVFLECVQDMDHENMFWYRQDPGLGLRLIYFSYDVKMKEKGDIPEGYSVSREKKERFSLILESASTNQTSMYLCASSLAGGSEQFFGPGTRLTVL.

The V and J genes are TRBV5-8 and TRBJ2-1; D remains ambiguous. The CDR3 extends over 16 amino acids. The germline V gene encodes CDR1 SGHTS and CDR2 YDEGEE. V lost 0 bases and J 0 bases, leaving 10 bases between the germline ends. For the CDR3, the DNA is TGTGCCAGCAGCTTGGCCGAGGCAAGCTCCTACAATGAGCAGTTCTTC. Amino acid sequence: CASSLAEASSYNEQFF.

This clone was seen a handful of times. Other DNA variants within this sample encode the same CDR3. This chain links TRBV19 with TRBJ1-5, with D tentatively TRBD1 (5 bases). CDR3 length: 14 residues. The V and J ends lost 2 bases and 1 base respectively, with 6 bases between them. Germline V gives CDR1 LNHDA, CDR2 SQIVND (reference sequence). The CDR3, as DNA: TGTGCCAGTAGTATAAGGGACAGCAATCAGCCCCAGCATTTT. Protein product: CASSIRDSNQPQHF.